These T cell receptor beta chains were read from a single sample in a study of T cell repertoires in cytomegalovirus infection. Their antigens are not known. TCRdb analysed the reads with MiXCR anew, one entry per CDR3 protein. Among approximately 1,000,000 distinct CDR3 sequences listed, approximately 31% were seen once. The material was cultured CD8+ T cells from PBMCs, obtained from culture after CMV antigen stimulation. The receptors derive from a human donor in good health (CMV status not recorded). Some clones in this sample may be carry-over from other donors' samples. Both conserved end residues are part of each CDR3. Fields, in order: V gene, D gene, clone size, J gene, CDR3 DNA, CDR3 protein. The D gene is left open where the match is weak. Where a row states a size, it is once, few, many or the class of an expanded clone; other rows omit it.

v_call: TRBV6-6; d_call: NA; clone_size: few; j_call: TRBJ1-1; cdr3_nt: TGTGCCAGCAGTTACGGCAGGGGAGACACTGAAGCTTTCTTT; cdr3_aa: CASSYGRGDTEAFF
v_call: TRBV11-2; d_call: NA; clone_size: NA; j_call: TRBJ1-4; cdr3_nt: TGTGCCAGCAGCTTAGTCCGGGACAATACTAATGAAAAACTGTTTTTT; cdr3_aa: CASSLVRDNTNEKLFF
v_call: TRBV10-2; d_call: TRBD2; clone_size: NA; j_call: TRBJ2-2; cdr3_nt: TGCGCCAGCAGAGGACTAGCGACGAACACCGGGGAGCTGTTTTTT; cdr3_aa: CASRGLATNTGELFF
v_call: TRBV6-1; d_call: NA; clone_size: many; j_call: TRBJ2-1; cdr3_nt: TGTGCCAGCACCTCCGGGGACGAGCAGTTCTTC; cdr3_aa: CASTSGDEQFF
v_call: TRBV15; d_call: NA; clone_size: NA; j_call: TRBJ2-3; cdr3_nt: TGTGCCACCAGCAGAGATCTAGACGGCACAGATACGCAGTATTTT; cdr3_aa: CATSRDLDGTDTQYF
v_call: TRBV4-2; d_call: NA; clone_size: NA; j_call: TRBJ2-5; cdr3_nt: TGTGCCAGCAGCCAAGAATCGGTAGTCCAAGAGACCCAGTACTTC; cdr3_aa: CASSQESVVQETQYF
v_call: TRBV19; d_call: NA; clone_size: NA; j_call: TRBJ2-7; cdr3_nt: TGTGCCAGTAGTATTGATAGCGGTAGCTCCTACGAGCAGTACTTC; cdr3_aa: CASSIDSGSSYEQYF
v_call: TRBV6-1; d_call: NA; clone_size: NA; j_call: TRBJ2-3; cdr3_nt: TGTGCCACCGGGGAGTATACGCAGTATTTT; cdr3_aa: CATGEYTQYF
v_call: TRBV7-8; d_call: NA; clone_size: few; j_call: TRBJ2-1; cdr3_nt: TGTGCCAGCAGCTTCCCGGGGGATGAGCAGTTCTTC; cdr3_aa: CASSFPGDEQFF
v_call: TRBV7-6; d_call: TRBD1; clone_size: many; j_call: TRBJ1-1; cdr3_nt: TGTGCCAGCAGCCCCGGGACAGTGCCGAACACTGAAGCTTTCTTT; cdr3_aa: CASSPGTVPNTEAFF
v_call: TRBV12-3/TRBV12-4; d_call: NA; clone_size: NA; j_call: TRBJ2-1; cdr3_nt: TGTGCCGTATCTTCCTGGGGTGAGCAGTTCTTC; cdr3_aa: CAVSSWGEQFF
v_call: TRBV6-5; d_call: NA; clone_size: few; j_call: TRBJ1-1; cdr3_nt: TGTGCCAGCAGTTACTTCAGGGACACTGAAGCTTTCTTT; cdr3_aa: CASSYFRDTEAFF
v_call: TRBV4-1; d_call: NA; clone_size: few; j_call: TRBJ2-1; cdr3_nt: TGCGCCAGCAGCCAAGATCAACTAGCTCTGTTCTTC; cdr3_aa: CASSQDQLALFF
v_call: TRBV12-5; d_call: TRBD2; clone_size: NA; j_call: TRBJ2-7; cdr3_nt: TGTGCTAGTGGGGCCCGGAGCGGGAGGTACGAGCAGTACTTC; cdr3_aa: CASGARSGRYEQYF
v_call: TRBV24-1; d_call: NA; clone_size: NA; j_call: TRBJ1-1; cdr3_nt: TGTGCCACCACTGCCAAAGGGTACCGGAACACTGAAGCTTTCTTT; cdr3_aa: CATTAKGYRNTEAFF
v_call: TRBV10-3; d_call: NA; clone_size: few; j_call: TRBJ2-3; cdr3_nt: TGTGCCATCCAAGAGGACACAGATACGCAGTATTTT; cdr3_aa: CAIQEDTDTQYF
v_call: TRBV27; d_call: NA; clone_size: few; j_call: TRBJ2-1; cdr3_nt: TGTGCCAGCAGTGACCTCACCCAGGGTTGGGTCAATGAGCAGTTCTTC; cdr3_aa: CASSDLTQGWVNEQFF
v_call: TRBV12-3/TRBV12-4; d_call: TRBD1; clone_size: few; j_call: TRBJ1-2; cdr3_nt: TGTGCCAGCAGCTTAACGAACACAGGGGGCGGAAACTATGGCTACACCTTC; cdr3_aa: CASSLTNTGGGNYGYTF
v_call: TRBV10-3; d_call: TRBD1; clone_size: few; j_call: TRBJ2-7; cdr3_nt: TGTGCCATCAGTGAGTTTGGGACAGAGAGCTCCTACGAGCAGTACTTC; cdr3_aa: CAISEFGTESSYEQYF
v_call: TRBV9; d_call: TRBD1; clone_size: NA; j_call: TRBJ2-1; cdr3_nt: TGTGCCAGCAACAGGGGGAGGTCCTACAATGAGCAGTTCTTC; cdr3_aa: CASNRGRSYNEQFF
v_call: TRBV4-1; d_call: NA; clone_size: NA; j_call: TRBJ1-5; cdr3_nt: TGCGCCAGCAGCCAACGCGGACAGAACAATCAGCCCCAGCATTTT; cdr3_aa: CASSQRGQNNQPQHF
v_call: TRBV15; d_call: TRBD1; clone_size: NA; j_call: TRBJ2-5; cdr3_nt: TGTGCCACCAGCCCCCGGACAGGGAAGATGGAGACCCAGTACTTC; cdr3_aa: CATSPRTGKMETQYF
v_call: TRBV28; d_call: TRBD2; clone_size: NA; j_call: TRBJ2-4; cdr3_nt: TGTGCCAGCAGAAGACTAGCGGGGGGCTTCAAAAACATTCAGTACTTC; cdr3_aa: CASRRLAGGFKNIQYF
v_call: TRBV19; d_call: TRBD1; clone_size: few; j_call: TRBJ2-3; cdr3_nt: TGTGCCAGTACATTCGGGACAGGGCTGACAGATACGCAGTATTTT; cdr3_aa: CASTFGTGLTDTQYF
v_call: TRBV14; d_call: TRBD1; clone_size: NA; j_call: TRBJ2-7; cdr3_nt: TGTGCCAGCAGCCGATTCGACAGGGGCGACTACGAGCAGTACTTC; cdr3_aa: CASSRFDRGDYEQYF
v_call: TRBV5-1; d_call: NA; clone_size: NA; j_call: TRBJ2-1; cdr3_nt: TGCGCCAGCAGCGGAAAAGAAGGGGAGTCCTACAATGAGCAGTTCTTC; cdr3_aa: CASSGKEGESYNEQFF
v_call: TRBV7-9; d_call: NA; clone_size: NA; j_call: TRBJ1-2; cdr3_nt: TGTGCCAGCAGCTCCTCCAGGCAGTTTAACTATGGCTACACCTTC; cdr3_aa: CASSSSRQFNYGYTF
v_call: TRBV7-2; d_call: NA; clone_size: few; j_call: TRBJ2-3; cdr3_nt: TGTGCCAGCAGCTTAGCGGAGGGGGGCAGAAAAGATACGCAGTATTTT; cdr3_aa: CASSLAEGGRKDTQYF
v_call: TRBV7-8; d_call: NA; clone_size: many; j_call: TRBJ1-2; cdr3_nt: TGTGCCAGCAGCTTCGCGACTTACTATGGCTACACCTTC; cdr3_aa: CASSFATYYGYTF
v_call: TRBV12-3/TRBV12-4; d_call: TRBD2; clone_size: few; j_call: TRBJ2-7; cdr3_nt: TGTGCCAGCAGTTTTTCGGCGGGGGGACTAACCTCCTACGAGCAGTACTTC; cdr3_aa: CASSFSAGGLTSYEQYF
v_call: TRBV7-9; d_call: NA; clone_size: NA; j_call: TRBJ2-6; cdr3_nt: TGTGCCAGCAGCCTGGCTCAGGGCACAATCACCTCTGGGGCCAACGTCCTGACTTTC; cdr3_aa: CASSLAQGTITSGANVLTF
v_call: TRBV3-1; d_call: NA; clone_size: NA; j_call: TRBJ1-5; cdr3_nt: TGTGCCAGCAGCCAAGGACGGGGTCAGGAGCCCCAGCATTTT; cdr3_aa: CASSQGRGQEPQHF
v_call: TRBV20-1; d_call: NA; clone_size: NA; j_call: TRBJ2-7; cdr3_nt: TGCAGTGCTAGAGTGAAGGGGTTGCCCTACGAGCAGTACTTC; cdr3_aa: CSARVKGLPYEQYF
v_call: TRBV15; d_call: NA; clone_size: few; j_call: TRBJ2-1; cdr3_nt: TGTGCCACCAGCGGAGACTGGTACAATGAGCAGTTCTTC; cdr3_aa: CATSGDWYNEQFF
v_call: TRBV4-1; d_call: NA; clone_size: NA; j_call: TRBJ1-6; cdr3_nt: TGCGCCAGCAGCCAAGATTGGGACGGTTCACCCCTCCACTTT; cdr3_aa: CASSQDWDGSPLHF
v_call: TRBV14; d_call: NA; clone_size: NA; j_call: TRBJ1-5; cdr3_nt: TGTGCCAGCAGCCAAGGGACGGGGCAGGGCAATCAGCCCCAGCATTTT; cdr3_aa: CASSQGTGQGNQPQHF
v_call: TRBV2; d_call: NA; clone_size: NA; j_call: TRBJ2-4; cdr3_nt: TGTGCCAGCAGCCTGAGGGCCAGGGAAGCCAAAAACATTCAGTACTTC; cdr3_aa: CASSLRAREAKNIQYF
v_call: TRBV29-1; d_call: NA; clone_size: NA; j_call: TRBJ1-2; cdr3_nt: TGCAGCGCCCCATCCGGGGGTGGAGGCTACACCTTC; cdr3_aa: CSAPSGGGGYTF
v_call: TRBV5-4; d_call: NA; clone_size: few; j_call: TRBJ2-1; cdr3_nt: TGTGCCAGCAGCTTGACGACAGCCGGCCATGAGCAGTTCTTC; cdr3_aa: CASSLTTAGHEQFF
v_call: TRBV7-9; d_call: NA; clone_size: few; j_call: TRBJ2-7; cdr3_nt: TGTGCCAGCAGCCCGAAGGCCGGCTCCTACGAGCAGTACTTC; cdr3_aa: CASSPKAGSYEQYF
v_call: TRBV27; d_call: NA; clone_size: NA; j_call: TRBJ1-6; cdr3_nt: TGTGCCAGCAGTTTATTACCACAGGGAATAGAGAATTCACCCCTCCACTTT; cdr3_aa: CASSLLPQGIENSPLHF
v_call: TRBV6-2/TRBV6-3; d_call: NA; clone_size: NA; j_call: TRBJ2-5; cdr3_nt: TGTGCCAGCAGTCCCCCCGAAGGGTTGAGGGGAGAGACCCAGTACTTC; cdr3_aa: CASSPPEGLRGETQYF
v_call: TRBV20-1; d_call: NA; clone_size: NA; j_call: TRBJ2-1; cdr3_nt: TGCAGTGCTAGACAAGAAGCTAGTATCTATGAGCAGTTCTTC; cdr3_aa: CSARQEASIYEQFF
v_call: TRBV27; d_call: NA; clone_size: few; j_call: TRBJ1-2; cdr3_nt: TGTGCCAGCAGAAGTTTCGGGGATGGCTACACCTTC; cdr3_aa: CASRSFGDGYTF
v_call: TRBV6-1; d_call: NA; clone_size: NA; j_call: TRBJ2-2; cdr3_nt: TGTGCCAGCAGTGGAGGGGGGACGTACCCATTGTTTAGCGGGGAGCTGTTTTTT; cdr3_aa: CASSGGGTYPLFSGELFF
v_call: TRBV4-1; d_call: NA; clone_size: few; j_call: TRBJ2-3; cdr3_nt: TGCGCCAGCAGCCAAGAGAAGGCATTCACAGATACGCAGTATTTT; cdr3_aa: CASSQEKAFTDTQYF